This TCR beta chain was sequenced in a study of blood T cell repertoires in COVID-19. Study-wide background: The United States, Italy and Spain supplied acute and convalescent COVID-19 samples. The analysed material was cDNA or gDNA that came from T cells, B-cell-depleted T cells, or PBMCs.

CDR3 length equals 13 residues. In germline, CDR1 is GTSNPN, CDR2 SVGIG (reference sequence). V lost 7 bases and J lost 5; bases outside the gene matches: 8. Original methodology: Nucleated cell number was recorded as an estimate derived from reference gene primer amplification. Sequencing used immunoSEQ multiplex PCR; TCRdb keeps in-frame clones, though not all of them. V, J and clone size derive from that table, while D and trimming were established from the DNA sequence. In the table there are fewer than 120,000 clones, 82% of which are singletons. Sequenced input: peripheral blood. The rearrangement uses TRBV30 and TRBJ2-5, with 9 bases matching TRBD1. The TCR was taken from a woman aged 55-69 years with acute or convalescent COVID-19. The CDR3 spells CASPGTGRETQYF. The CDR3 DNA reads as TGTGCCTCACCCGGGACAGGGAGGGAGACCCAGTACTTC.